The next 21 T cell receptor beta chains were all read from a single sample in a study of blood T cell repertoires in COVID-19. The data were produced by immunoSEQ multiplex PCR, yet TCRdb's version contains in-frame clones alone and is incomplete. The table has approximately 200,000 clones, approximately 90% seen once; the top ten hold 2% to 2.5%. The sample comprised PBMCs or T cells enriched from blood (not recorded which). These receptors came from a woman aged 25 to 39 who had recovered from COVID-19.

The V gene is TRBV12-5, the J gene TRBJ1-2; D is unclear. This CDR3 contains 12 residues. CDR1 LGHNT and CDR2 FRNRAP come from the germline V gene. Trimming cost V 3 bases and J 5 bases, with 7 bases left between them. CDR3 protein: CASGFSSYGYTF. The CDR3 DNA follows: TGTGCTAGTGGTTTCTCCAGTTATGGCTACACCTTC.

The genes are TRBV7-9 and TRBJ1-4; a weak D match, TRBD1 (5 bases). V gave up 5 bases and J gave up 8 bases, with 12 bases separating them. CDR1 SEHNR and CDR2 FQNEAQ come from the germline V gene (reference sequence). This CDR3 has 13 residues. The CDR3 protein is CASSPSGPEKLFF. The CDR3 DNA reads TGTGCCAGCAGCCCGTCAGGGCCCGAAAAACTGTTTTTT.

This chain links TRBV20-1 with TRBJ1-1; D uncertain. V gave up 7 bases and J gave up 2 bases, with 8 bases separating them. This CDR3 contains 11 residues. The germline V gene has CDR1 DFQATT and CDR2 SNEGSKA (reference sequence). CDR3 sequence: CSGGSNTEAFF. DNA of the CDR3: TGCAGTGGTGGGAGTAACACTGAAGCTTTCTTT.

The chain employs TRBV5-6 and TRBJ2-1; TRBD1 matches at 7 bases. Looked up from germline, CDR1 is SGHDT and CDR2 is YYEEEE. This CDR3 comprises 16 residues. The ends lost 3 bases at V and 4 bases at J; junction bases unmatched: 10. CDR3 region: CASSSIRDSSYNEQFF. The CDR3 DNA is TGTGCCAGCAGCTCCATCCGGGACAGTAGTTACAATGAGCAGTTCTTC.

V is TRBV19 and J is TRBJ1-5, with 8 bases identical to TRBD1. V was pared by 5 bases and J by 0 bases, with 6 bases of the junction left unmatched. The CDR3 is made up of 16 amino acids. The V gene's germline CDR1 is LNHDA and CDR2 SQIVND (reference sequence). The CDR3 nucleotides read TGTGCCAGTAGTCTTGGACAGGGCTATAGCAATCAGCCCCAGCATTTT. It codes for CASSLGQGYSNQPQHF.

J is TRBJ2-1 and V is TRBV9; 8 bases agree with TRBD2. The CDR3 has 14 residues. Per the germline V gene, CDR1 is SGDLS and CDR2 is YYNGEE. Trimming cost V 4 bases and J 6 bases; bases outside gene matches: 6. The CDR3 region is CASSLSGTTNEQFF. As DNA, the CDR3 is TGTGCCAGCAGCCTTAGCGGGACGACCAATGAGCAGTTCTTC.

This clone turned up a few times. V is TRBV2 and J is TRBJ2-6; the D is unclear. The CDR3 spans 15 residues. Trimming left V 3 bases short and J 1 base short, with 7 bases between. Germline CDR1 SNHLY, CDR2 FYNNEI. In DNA, the CDR3 is TGTGCCAGCAGTGAGCGAACTTCTGGGGCCAACGTCCTGACTTTC. Translating it yields CASSERTSGANVLTF.

The rearrangement links TRBV18 to TRBJ1-6; 8 bases match TRBD1. This CDR3 is built from 16 residues. V shed 3 bases and J 2 bases; nucleotides not matched to a gene: 3. Germline V gene lookup returns CDR1 KGHSH and CDR2 LQKENI. The CDR3 here is CASSPWTGTYNSPLHF. In DNA form, the CDR3 reads TGTGCCAGCTCACCCTGGACAGGGACCTATAATTCACCCCTCCACTTT.

This clone was seen more than once but under ten times. V is TRBV12-3 or TRBV12-4 and J is TRBJ2-1; D uncertain. This CDR3 region has 11 residues. V gave up 7 bases and J gave up 3 bases, with 4 bases separating them. CDR3 sequence (DNA): TGTGCCAGCACCTACTACAATGAGCAGTTCTTC. Its protein product is CASTYYNEQFF.

The chain carries TRBV27 and TRBJ1-2; 10 bases agree with TRBD1. This CDR3 spans 13 amino acids. The junction had 2 bases not matched to a gene; V was cut back by 5 bases and J by 5 bases. CDR1 MNHEY and CDR2 SMNVEV come from the germline V gene (reference sequence). CDR3 amino acids: CASSPGQGYGYTF. The CDR3 DNA follows: TGTGCCAGCAGTCCGGGACAGGGGTATGGCTACACCTTC.

The chain uses TRBV7-2 and TRBJ1-5, with D possibly TRBD1 on 5 matching bases. CDR3 length equals 16 residues. Germline CDR1 SGHTA, CDR2 FQGNSA. The V and J ends lost 1 base and 4 bases respectively, with 14 bases between them. CDR3 sequence reads: CASSLEGLVGNQPQHF. The CDR3 nucleotides are TGTGCCAGCAGCTTAGAGGGGTTGGTAGGGAATCAGCCCCAGCATTTT. The whole variable domain, filled in from reference TRBV7-2 and TRBJ1-5, reads GAGVSQSPSNKVTEKGKDVELRCDPISGHTALYWYRQSLGQGLEFLIYFQGNSAPDKSGLPSDRFSAERTGGSVSTLTIQRTQQEDSAVYLCASSLEGLVGNQPQHFGDGTRLSIL.

The rearrangement joins TRBV30 to TRBJ2-5; possible D gene TRBD2, 6 bases. V was shortened by 2 bases and J by 5 bases, with 15 bases between the two germline ends. Germline V CDR1 and CDR2: GTSNPN, SVGIG (reference sequence). This CDR3 spans 14 amino acids. Here the CDR3 DNA reads TGTGCCTGGAGTTCGGGGGTTTCTGCGGAGACCCAGTACTTC. Translating it yields CAWSSGVSAETQYF.

V and J are TRBV19 and TRBJ2-1; 8 bases are a match to TRBD2. Germline loops: CDR1 LNHDA, CDR2 SQIVND (reference sequence). This CDR3 region has 16 residues. V shed 3 bases, J shed 4 bases, and the junction held 8 bases outside the gene matches. The CDR3 DNA is TGTGCCAGTAGTATTTCGAGCGGGAGAGGGTACAATGAGCAGTTCTTC. Its translation: CASSISSGRGYNEQFF.

The chain joins TRBV13 to TRBJ1-1, with 8 bases matching TRBD1. This CDR3 comprises 15 residues. Germline V gene sequence: CDR1 PRHDT, CDR2 FYEKMQ (reference sequence). With 5 bases clipped from V and 3 bases from J, the junction kept 8 bases outside the gene matches. CDR3 residues: CASSDQGAGDTEAFF. In DNA form, the CDR3 reads TGTGCCAGCAGCGATCAGGGGGCAGGGGACACTGAAGCTTTCTTT.

V usage is TRBV12-3 or TRBV12-4 and J usage is TRBJ2-2; 7 bases are a match to TRBD1. V was clipped by 6 bases and J by 6 bases; unmatched bases: 4. There are 13 residues in the CDR3. CDR3 nucleotide sequence: TGTGCCAGCAGCCTCGACAGGGCCGGGGAGCTGTTTTTT. Its translation is CASSLDRAGELFF.

The chain uses TRBV5-6 and TRBJ2-3, with D perhaps TRBD1 (6 bases). V lost 3 bases, J lost 4 bases, and 15 bases lay in between. The CDR3 totals 15 residues. Germline V gene data show CDR1 as SGHDT and CDR2 as YYEEEE. The CDR3 nucleotides are TGTGCCAGCAGCTCACAGGGAAGCGCGGCAGATACGCAGTATTTT. This codes for CASSSQGSAADTQYF.

The rearrangement uses TRBV6-5 and TRBJ2-7; the match to TRBD2 covers 13 bases. The CDR3 length is 15 residues. Germline V gives CDR1 MNHEY, CDR2 SVGAGI. The V and J ends lost 6 bases and 1 base, in that order; junction bases with no gene match: 3. The CDR3 loop is CASSVLAGGSYEQYF. The CDR3 nucleotides read TGTGCCAGCAGCGTACTAGCGGGAGGGTCCTACGAGCAGTACTTC.

This chain links TRBV21-1 with TRBJ1-5; no DNA check was done on the table's D call, TRBD1. TRBV21-1 is termed a pseudogene. The CDR3 spans 17 residues. The CDR3 region is CASSRRPGQGRNQPQHF. CDR3 bases: TGTGCCAGCAGCAGGCGACCGGGACAGGGGCGCAATCAGCCCCAGCATTTT.

V and J are TRBV10-2 and TRBJ1-3, with D unresolved. This CDR3 spans 14 amino acids. Trimming took 3 bases from V and 4 from J, leaving 10 bases between them. Germline-derived CDR1 and CDR2 are WSHSY and SAAADI. The CDR3 reads CASSEAGLGNTIYF. DNA of the CDR3: TGCGCCAGCAGTGAAGCAGGTTTGGGAAACACCATATATTTT.

V gene TRBV7-3 combines with J gene TRBJ1-1, with D possibly TRBD1 on 6 matching bases. In germline, CDR1 is SGHTA, CDR2 FQGTGA. Trimming took off 5 bases at V and 4 bases at J, with 14 bases between the two ends. The CDR3 has 14 amino acids. CDR3 amino acids: CASSPQGWGTEAFF. CDR3 coding DNA: TGTGCCAGCAGCCCACAGGGTTGGGGCACTGAAGCTTTCTTT. The whole variable domain, filled in from reference TRBV7-3 and TRBJ1-1, reads GAGVSQTPSNKVTEKGKYVELRCDPISGHTALYWYRQSLGQGPEFLIYFQGTGAADDSGLPNDRFFAVRPEGSVSTLKIQRTERGDSAVYLCASSPQGWGTEAFFGQGTRLTVV.

The rearrangement joins TRBV7-3 to TRBJ2-3; 8 nucleotides line up with TRBD2. CDR1 is SGHTA, CDR2 FQGTGA, per germline. With 3 bases clipped from V and 4 bases from J, the junction kept 6 bases outside the gene matches. The CDR3 has 15 residues. The CDR3 DNA is TGTGCCAGCAGCTTTGCAGCGGGAGTTTCAGATACGCAGTATTTT. Its translation: CASSFAAGVSDTQYF.